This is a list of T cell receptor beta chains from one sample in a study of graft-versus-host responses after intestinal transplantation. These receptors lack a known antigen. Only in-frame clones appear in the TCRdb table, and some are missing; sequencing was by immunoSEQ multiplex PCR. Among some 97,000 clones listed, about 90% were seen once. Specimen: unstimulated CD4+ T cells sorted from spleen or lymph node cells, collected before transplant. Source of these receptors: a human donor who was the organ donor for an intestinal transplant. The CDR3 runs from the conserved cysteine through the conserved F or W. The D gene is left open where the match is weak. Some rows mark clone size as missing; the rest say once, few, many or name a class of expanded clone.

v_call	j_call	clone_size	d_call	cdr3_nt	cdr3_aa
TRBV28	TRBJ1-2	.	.	TGTGCCAGCAGTTTAGGCGGAGGGGGTCCCTATGGCTACACCTTC	CASSLGGGGPYGYTF
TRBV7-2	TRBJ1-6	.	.	TGTGCCAGCAGCGACCTAGGCCGCCCCCTCCACTTT	CASSDLGRPLHF
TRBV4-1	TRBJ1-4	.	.	TGCGCCAGCAGCCATACGCTCAGGGTTGAAAAACTGTTTTTT	CASSHTLRVEKLFF
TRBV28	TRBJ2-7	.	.	TGTGCCAGCAGTTTATTTTTCGGGGGAAGCTCCTACGAGCAGTACTTC	CASSLFFGGSSYEQYF
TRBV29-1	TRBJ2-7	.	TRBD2	TGCAGCGTTCTGCCCGGGGGGGCCTACGAGCAGTACTTC	CSVLPGGAYEQYF
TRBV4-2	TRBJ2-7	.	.	TGTGCCAGCAGCCAAGATCTAGGCCTGGGGGAGCAGTACTTC	CASSQDLGLGEQYF
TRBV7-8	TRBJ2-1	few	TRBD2	TGTGCCAGCAGCTTAGGCCCGCCTAGCGGATACAATGAGCAGTTCTTC	CASSLGPPSGYNEQFF
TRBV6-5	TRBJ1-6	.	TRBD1	TGTGCCAGCAGTTACATGACAGGGCCTAATTCACCCCTCCACTTT	CASSYMTGPNSPLHF
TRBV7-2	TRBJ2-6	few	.	TGTGCCAGCAGCTATGGGGGGGCCAACGTCCTGACTTTC	CASSYGGANVLTF
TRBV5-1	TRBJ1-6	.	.	TGCGCCAGCAGCTTAGGGCAGGTGGATTCACCCCTCCACTTT	CASSLGQVDSPLHF
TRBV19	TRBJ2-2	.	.	TGTGCCAGTACCGTGGGTGTCCCCGGGGAGCTGTTTTTT	CASTVGVPGELFF
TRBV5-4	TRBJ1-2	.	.	TGTGCCAGCAGCCCGAGAAATCTAGCTAACTATGGCTACACCTTC	CASSPRNLANYGYTF
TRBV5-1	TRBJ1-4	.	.	TGCGCCAGCAGCGGGCAAACTAATGAAAAACTGTTTTTT	CASSGQTNEKLFF
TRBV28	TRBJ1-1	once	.	TGTGCCAGCTTAGGGTACACTGAAGCTTTCTTT	CASLGYTEAFF
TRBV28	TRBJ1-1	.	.	TGTGCCAGCAGTTTTTTTGATCGGGACCTGGGGGCTTTCTTT	CASSFFDRDLGAFF
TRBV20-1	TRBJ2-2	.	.	TGCAGTGCCCAGGAGGGGGGGGAGCTGTTTTTT	CSAQEGGELFF
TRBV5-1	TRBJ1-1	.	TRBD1	TGCGCCAGCAGCATGGGCCGAGACAGGGTATGGGACACTGAAGCTTTCTTT	CASSMGRDRVWDTEAFF
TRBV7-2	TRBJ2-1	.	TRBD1	TGTGCCAGCAGCTTACGGGAGGGACAGGGGAATTACAATGAGCAGTTCTTC	CASSLREGQGNYNEQFF
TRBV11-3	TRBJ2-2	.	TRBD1	TGTGCCAGCAGCTCGGGACAGGGGTTTGCTAGCGGGGAGCTGTTTTTT	CASSSGQGFASGELFF
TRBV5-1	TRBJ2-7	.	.	TGCGCCAGCGCTTACGGGGGCGCCTCCTACGAGCAGTACTTC	CASAYGGASYEQYF
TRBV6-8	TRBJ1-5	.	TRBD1	TGTGCCAGCAGTCAAACAACCCTGGACAGGGGGCATCAGCCCCAGCATTTT	CASSQTTLDRGHQPQHF
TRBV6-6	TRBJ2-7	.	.	TGTGCCAGCAGTCATGGTGGAACAGGGAGGTACGAGCAGTACTTC	CASSHGGTGRYEQYF
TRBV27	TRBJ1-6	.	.	TGTGCCAGCGGCAGGCGGTATAATTCACCCCTCCACTTT	CASGRRYNSPLHF
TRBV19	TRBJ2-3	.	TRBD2	TGTGCCAGCAGGACTAGCGGGGGTTGGGATACGCAGTATTTT	CASRTSGGWDTQYF
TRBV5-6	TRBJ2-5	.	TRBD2	TGTGCCAGCAGCTTCCTATTACTAGCGGGGGTTGGGGCGGCAGAGACCCAGTACTTC	CASSFLLLAGVGAAETQYF
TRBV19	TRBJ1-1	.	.	TGTGCCAGTAGTTTTGAGACAGGCCTCCTAAACACTGAAGCTTTCTTT	CASSFETGLLNTEAFF